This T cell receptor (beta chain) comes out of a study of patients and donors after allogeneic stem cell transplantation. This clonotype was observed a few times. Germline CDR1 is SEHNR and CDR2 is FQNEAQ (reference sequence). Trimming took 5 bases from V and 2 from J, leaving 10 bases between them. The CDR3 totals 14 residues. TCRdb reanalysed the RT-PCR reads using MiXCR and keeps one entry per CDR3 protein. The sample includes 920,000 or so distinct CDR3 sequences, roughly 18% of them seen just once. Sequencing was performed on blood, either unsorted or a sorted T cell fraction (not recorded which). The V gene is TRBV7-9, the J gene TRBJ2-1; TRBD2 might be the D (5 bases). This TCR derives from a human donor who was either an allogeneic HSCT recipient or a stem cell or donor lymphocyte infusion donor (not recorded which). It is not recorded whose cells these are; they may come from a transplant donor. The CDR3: CASSAGLPYNEQFF. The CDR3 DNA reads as TGTGCCAGCAGCGCAGGACTGCCCTACAATGAGCAGTTCTTC.